The rows below give T cell receptor beta chains drawn from one sample of a study of blood T cells in healthy people across ages. TCRdb passed the 5' RACE reads through MiXCR, listing each CDR3 protein once. There are 1.5 million to 2 million distinct CDR3 sequences in the sample; 40% to 55% occur only once, and roughly 2% lies in the top ten. Specimen: blood. Every receptor here comes from a woman aged 40 to 55 in good health. Each CDR3 is given with its conserved first and last residue. D genes are given only for firm matches. Not every row has a clone size; where given, it reads once, few, many or a size class.

V: TRBV7-2; D: NA; J: TRBJ1-6; size: many; CDR3: CASSLNSPLHF; DNA: TGTGCCAGCAGCCTTAATTCACCCCTCCACTTT
V: TRBV11-3; D: NA; J: TRBJ2-3; size: NA; CDR3: CASSPAGGGKADTQYF; DNA: TGTGCCAGCAGCCCAGCCGGGGGTGGGAAGGCAGATACGCAGTATTTT
V: TRBV12-3/TRBV12-4; D: TRBD2; J: TRBJ2-3; size: NA; CDR3: CASSFRLADLHTDTQYF; DNA: TGTGCCAGCAGTTTTAGGCTAGCGGACCTACACACAGATACGCAGTATTTT
V: TRBV20-1; D: NA; J: TRBJ1-2; size: NA; CDR3: CSARQGAGLNYGYTF; DNA: TGCAGTGCTAGGCAAGGGGCAGGGCTTAACTATGGCTACACCTTC
V: TRBV20-1; D: NA; J: TRBJ2-3; size: NA; CDR3: CSASLGEKNTDTQYF; DNA: TGCAGTGCTAGTCTCGGGGAAAAAAACACAGATACGCAGTATTTT
V: TRBV7-2; D: TRBD1; J: TRBJ2-5; size: few; CDR3: CASRPRDRDKETQYF; DNA: TGTGCCAGCAGACCTCGGGACAGGGATAAGGAGACCCAGTACTTC
V: TRBV4-3; D: NA; J: TRBJ2-3; size: NA; CDR3: CASSHGQQPTDTQYF; DNA: TGCGCCAGCAGCCACGGACAGCAACCCACAGATACGCAGTATTTT
V: TRBV24-1; D: TRBD1; J: TRBJ2-3; size: NA; CDR3: CATSEAGTGKTDTQYF; DNA: TGTGCCACCAGTGAGGCCGGGACAGGGAAGACAGATACGCAGTATTTT
V: TRBV4-3; D: TRBD1; J: TRBJ1-2; size: NA; CDR3: CASSQLGGQGLSGYTF; DNA: TGCGCCAGCAGCCAACTAGGGGGACAGGGGCTGAGTGGCTACACCTTC
V: TRBV4-3; D: NA; J: TRBJ2-3; size: few; CDR3: CASSQDAGGRADTQYF; DNA: TGCGCCAGTAGCCAAGATGCGGGCGGTCGTGCAGATACGCAGTATTTT
V: TRBV6-5; D: TRBD1; J: TRBJ1-2; size: NA; CDR3: CASSLTGDSGYTF; DNA: TGTGCCAGCAGCCTCACAGGGGATAGTGGCTACACCTTC
V: TRBV29-1; D: NA; J: TRBJ2-5; size: NA; CDR3: CSAESGAETQYF; DNA: TGCAGCGCCGAATCGGGGGCAGAGACCCAGTACTTC
V: TRBV21-1; D: NA; J: TRBJ2-1; size: NA; CDR3: CASSPGGHRPSGGENEQFF; DNA: TGTGCCAGCAGCCCAGGGGGCCATCGTCCTAGCGGGGGGGAAAATGAGCAGTTCTTC
V: TRBV4-2; D: NA; J: TRBJ2-5; size: few; CDR3: CASSQRTGIDPETQYF; DNA: TGTGCCAGCAGCCAACGAACCGGGATTGATCCAGAGACCCAGTACTTC
V: TRBV25-1; D: TRBD2; J: TRBJ2-1; size: few; CDR3: CASHGGAFREQFF; DNA: TGTGCCAGCCACGGGGGGGCCTTCCGTGAGCAGTTCTTC
V: TRBV28; D: NA; J: TRBJ2-1; size: NA; CDR3: CASSLGWGGARGYEQFF; DNA: TGTGCCAGCAGTTTAGGATGGGGGGGCGCGAGGGGATATGAGCAGTTCTTC
V: TRBV20-1; D: NA; J: TRBJ1-5; size: NA; CDR3: CSAKQTVDSNQPQHF; DNA: TGCAGTGCTAAACAGACAGTAGATAGCAATCAGCCCCAGCATTTT
V: TRBV11-2; D: NA; J: TRBJ1-5; size: few; CDR3: CASSHGNQPQHF; DNA: TGTGCCAGCAGCCATGGGAACCAGCCCCAGCATTTT
V: TRBV29-1; D: NA; J: TRBJ2-5; size: NA; CDR3: CSVTTGLQETQYF; DNA: TGCAGCGTTACGACGGGTCTCCAAGAGACCCAGTACTTC
V: TRBV9; D: NA; J: TRBJ1-4; size: NA; CDR3: CASSGGAMEKLFF; DNA: TGTGCCAGCAGCGGAGGAGCCATGGAAAAACTGTTTTTT
V: TRBV4-2; D: NA; J: TRBJ1-2; size: NA; CDR3: CASSGRDGANYGYTF; DNA: TGTGCCAGCAGCGGACGGGACGGTGCTAACTATGGCTACACCTTC
V: TRBV7-8; D: NA; J: TRBJ2-1; size: once; CDR3: CASSFRAYEQFF; DNA: TGTGCCAGCAGCTTTCGGGCGTATGAGCAGTTCTTC
V: TRBV18; D: NA; J: TRBJ1-2; size: NA; CDR3: CASSHTKIPGQDGYTF; DNA: TGTGCCAGCTCCCATACCAAAATACCGGGACAAGATGGCTACACCTTC
V: TRBV24-1; D: NA; J: TRBJ2-5; size: NA; CDR3: CATSDLAPNQETQYF; DNA: TGTGCCACCAGTGATTTGGCGCCTAACCAAGAGACCCAGTACTTC